The 4 T cell receptor beta chains below all came from one sample that was sequenced in a study of T cell responses to AZD1222 COVID-19 vaccine. TCRdb's copy holds only in-frame clones and misses some; the assay was immunoSEQ multiplex PCR. The repertoire holds 180,000 or so clones, around 88% seen once, with roughly 8% in the top ten. The material was peripheral blood, obtained on day 0 of AZD1222 vaccination. The source of these receptors is an adult in good health.

This chain uses TRBV12-3 or TRBV12-4 with TRBJ1-1; no clear D gene. The CDR3 is 11 residues long. V lost 5 bases, J lost 4 bases, and 5 bases lay in between. CDR3 DNA sequence: TGTGCCAGCAGTCCCACCACTGAAGCTTTCTTT. Translating gives CASSPTTEAFF.

The rearrangement links TRBV18 to TRBJ1-1; a weak D match, TRBD1 (5 bases). Germline assignment: CDR1 KGHSH and CDR2 LQKENI. V was shortened by 0 bases and J by 4 bases, with 12 bases between the two germline ends. The CDR3 runs 15 residues. As DNA, the CDR3 is TGTGCCAGCTCACCACCGGCAGGGCAGTCCACTGAAGCTTTCTTT. Its translation: CASSPPAGQSTEAFF.

The chain uses TRBV2 and TRBJ2-4; D possibly corresponds to TRBD1 (7 bases). CDR1 and CDR2 (germline): SNHLY, FYNNEI. The CDR3 contains 17 residues. V was clipped by 8 bases and J by 0 bases, with 20 bases between them. CDR3 bases: TGTGCCAGCGCGGGGACAGTTCTATCTCTAGCCAAAAACATTCAGTACTTC. Amino acids: CASAGTVLSLAKNIQYF.

This sequence joins TRBV24-1 and TRBJ2-5; weak D call: TRBD2 (5 bases). Per the germline V gene, CDR1 is KGHDR and CDR2 is SFDVKD. Trimming pared 4 bases from V and 1 base from J, leaving 9 bases between. The CDR3 is 14 residues long. The CDR3 nucleotides read TGTGCCACCAGTGAACCCGCGGGCCAAGAGACCCAGTACTTC. This translates into CATSEPAGQETQYF.